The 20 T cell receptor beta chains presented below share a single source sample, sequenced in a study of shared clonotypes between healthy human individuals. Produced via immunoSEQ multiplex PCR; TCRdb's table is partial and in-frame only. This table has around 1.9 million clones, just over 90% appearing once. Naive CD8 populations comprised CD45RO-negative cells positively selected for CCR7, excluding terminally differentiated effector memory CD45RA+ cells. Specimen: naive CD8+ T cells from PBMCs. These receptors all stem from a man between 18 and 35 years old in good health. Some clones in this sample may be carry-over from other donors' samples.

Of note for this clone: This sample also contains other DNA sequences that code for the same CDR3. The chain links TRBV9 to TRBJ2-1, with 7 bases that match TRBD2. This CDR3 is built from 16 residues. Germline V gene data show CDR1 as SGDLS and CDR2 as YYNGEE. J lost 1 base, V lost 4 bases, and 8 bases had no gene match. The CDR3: CASSPPAGVSYNEQFF. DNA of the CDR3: TGTGCCAGCAGCCCACCGGCGGGAGTGTCCTACAATGAGCAGTTCTTC.

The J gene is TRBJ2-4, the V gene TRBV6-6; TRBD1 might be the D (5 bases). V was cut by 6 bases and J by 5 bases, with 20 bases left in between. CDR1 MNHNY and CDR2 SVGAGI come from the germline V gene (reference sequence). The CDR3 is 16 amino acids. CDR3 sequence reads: CASSYDRQRVENIQYF. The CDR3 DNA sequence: TGTGCCAGCAGCTACGATCGACAGCGCGTCGAAAACATTCAGTACTTC.

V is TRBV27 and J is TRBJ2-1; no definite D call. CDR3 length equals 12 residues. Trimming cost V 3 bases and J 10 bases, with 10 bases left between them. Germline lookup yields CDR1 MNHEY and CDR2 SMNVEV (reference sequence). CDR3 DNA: TGTGCCAGCAGTTTCCAGGCCGGGGAGCAGTTCTTC. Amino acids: CASSFQAGEQFF.

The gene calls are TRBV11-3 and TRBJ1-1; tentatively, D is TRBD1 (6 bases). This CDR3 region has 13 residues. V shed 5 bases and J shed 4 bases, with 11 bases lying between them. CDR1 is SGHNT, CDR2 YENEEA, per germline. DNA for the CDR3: TGTGCCAGCAGCCAGGGGCTTAGCACTGAAGCTTTCTTT. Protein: CASSQGLSTEAFF. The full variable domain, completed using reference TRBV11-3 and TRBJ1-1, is EAGVVQSPRYKIIEKKQPVAFWCNPISGHNTLYWYLQNLGQGPELLIRYENEEAVDDSQLPKDRFSAERLKGVDSTLKIQPAELGDSAVYLCASSQGLSTEAFFGQGTRLTVV.

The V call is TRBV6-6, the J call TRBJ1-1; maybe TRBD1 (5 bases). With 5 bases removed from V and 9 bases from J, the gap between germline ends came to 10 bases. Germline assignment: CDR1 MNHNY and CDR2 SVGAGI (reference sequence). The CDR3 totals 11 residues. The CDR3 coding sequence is TGTGCCAGCAGTACCGGGGCCCAAGCTTTCTTT. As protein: CASSTGAQAFF.

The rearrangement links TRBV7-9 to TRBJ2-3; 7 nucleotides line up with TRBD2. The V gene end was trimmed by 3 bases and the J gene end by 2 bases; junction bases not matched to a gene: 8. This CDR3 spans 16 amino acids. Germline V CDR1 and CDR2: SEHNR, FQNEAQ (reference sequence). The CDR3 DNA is TGTGCCAGCAGCTTCCCCGCGGGAGAACCCACAGATACGCAGTATTTT. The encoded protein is CASSFPAGEPTDTQYF.

The DNA for the CDR3 is TGTGCCAGCAGGGCCGGGACAGGGCATGAAAAACTGTTTTTT. Its translation is CASRAGTGHEKLFF. J is TRBJ1-4 and V is TRBV7-6, with 9 bases matching TRBD1. J was trimmed by 6 bases and V by 6 bases; bases with no gene match: 5. Germline loops: CDR1 SGHVS, CDR2 FNYEAQ. This CDR3 comprises 14 residues.

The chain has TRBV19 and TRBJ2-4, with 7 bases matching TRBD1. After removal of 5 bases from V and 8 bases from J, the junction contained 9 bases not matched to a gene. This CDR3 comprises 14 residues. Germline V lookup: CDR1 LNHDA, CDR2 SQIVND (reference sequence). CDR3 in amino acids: CASSLGPGTDIQYF. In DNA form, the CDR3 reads TGTGCCAGTAGTCTAGGGCCTGGGACAGACATTCAGTACTTC.

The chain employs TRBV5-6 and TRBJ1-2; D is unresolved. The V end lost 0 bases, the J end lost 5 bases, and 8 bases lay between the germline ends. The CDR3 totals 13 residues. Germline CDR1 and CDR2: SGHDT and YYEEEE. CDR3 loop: CASSLAEEYGYTF. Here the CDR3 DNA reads TGTGCCAGCAGCTTGGCGGAGGAGTATGGCTACACCTTC.

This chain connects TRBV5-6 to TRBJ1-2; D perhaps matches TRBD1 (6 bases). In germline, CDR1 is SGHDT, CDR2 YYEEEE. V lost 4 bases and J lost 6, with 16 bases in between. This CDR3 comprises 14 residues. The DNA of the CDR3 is TGTGCCAGCAGCCCTGACAGGTTATGGAATGGCTACACCTTC. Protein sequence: CASSPDRLWNGYTF.

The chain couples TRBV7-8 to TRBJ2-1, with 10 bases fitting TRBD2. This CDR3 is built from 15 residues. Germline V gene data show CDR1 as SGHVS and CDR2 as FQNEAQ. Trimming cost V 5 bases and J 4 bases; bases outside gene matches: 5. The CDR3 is CASSLGLAVYNEQFF. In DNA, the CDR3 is TGTGCCAGCAGCCTCGGACTAGCGGTTTACAATGAGCAGTTCTTC.

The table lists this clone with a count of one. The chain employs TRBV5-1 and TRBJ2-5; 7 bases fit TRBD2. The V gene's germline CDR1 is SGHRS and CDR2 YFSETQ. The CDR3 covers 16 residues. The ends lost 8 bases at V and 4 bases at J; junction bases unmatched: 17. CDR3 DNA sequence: TGCGCCAGAGACACAAGCCGGGACTACTTTTTAGAGACCCAGTACTTC. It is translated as CARDTSRDYFLETQYF.

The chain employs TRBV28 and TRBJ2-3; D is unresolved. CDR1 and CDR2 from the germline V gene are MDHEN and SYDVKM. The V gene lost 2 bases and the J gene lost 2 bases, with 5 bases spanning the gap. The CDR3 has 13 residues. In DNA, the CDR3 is TGTGCCAGCAGTTTACTTAACACAGATACGCAGTATTTT. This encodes CASSLLNTDTQYF.

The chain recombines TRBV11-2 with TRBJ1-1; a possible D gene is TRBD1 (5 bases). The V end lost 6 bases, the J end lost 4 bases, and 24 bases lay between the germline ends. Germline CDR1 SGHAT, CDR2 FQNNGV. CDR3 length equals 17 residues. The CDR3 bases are TGTGCCAGCAGAGTATATTCTCTCAAGGGGAGGACCACTGAAGCTTTCTTT. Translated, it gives CASRVYSLKGRTTEAFF.

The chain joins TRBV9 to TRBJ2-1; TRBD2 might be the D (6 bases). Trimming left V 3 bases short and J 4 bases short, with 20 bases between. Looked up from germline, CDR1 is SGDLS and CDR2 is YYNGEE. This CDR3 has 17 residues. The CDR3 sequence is CASSELHSSVTYNEQFF. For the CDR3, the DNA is TGTGCCAGCAGCGAGCTCCACTCTAGCGTAACATACAATGAGCAGTTCTTC.

In DNA, the CDR3 is TGCAGCGTTGAGGATTCGACTACCTACGAGCAGTACTTC. Amino acid sequence: CSVEDSTTYEQYF. The V and J genes are TRBV29-1 and TRBJ2-7, with a possible D match to TRBD2 (5 bases). Germline loops: CDR1 SQVTM, CDR2 ANQGSEA. With 3 bases removed from V and 2 bases from J, the gap between germline ends came to 11 bases. The CDR3 contains 13 residues.

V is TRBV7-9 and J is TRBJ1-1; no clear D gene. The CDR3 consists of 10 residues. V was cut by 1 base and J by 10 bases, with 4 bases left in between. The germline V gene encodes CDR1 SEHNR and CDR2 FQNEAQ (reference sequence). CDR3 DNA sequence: TGTGCCAGCAGCTTAGTTGGAGCTTTCTTT. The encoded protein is CASSLVGAFF. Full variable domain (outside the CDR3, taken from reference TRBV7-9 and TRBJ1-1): DTGVSQNPRHKITKRGQNVTFRCDPISEHNRLYWYRQTLGQGPEFLTYFQNEAQLEKSRLLSDRFSAERPKGSFSTLEIQRTEQGDSAMYLCASSLVGAFFGQGTRLTVV.

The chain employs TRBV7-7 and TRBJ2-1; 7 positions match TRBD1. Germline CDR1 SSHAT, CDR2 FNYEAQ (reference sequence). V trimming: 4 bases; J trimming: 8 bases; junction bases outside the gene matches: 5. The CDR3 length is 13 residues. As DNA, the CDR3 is TGTGCCAGCAGCTCGCGACAGGGCGATGAGCAGTTCTTC. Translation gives CASSSRQGDEQFF.

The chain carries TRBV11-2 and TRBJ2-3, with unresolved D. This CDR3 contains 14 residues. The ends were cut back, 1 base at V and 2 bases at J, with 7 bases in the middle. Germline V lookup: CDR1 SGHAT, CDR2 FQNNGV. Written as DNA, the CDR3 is TGTGCCAGCAGCTTAGGGGTCGCCACAGATACGCAGTATTTT. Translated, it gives CASSLGVATDTQYF. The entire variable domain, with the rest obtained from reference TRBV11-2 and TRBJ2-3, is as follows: EAGVAQSPRYKIIEKRQSVAFWCNPISGHATLYWYQQILGQGPKLLIQFQNNGVVDDSQLPKDRFSAERLKGVDSTLKIQPAKLEDSAVYLCASSLGVATDTQYFGPGTRLTVL.

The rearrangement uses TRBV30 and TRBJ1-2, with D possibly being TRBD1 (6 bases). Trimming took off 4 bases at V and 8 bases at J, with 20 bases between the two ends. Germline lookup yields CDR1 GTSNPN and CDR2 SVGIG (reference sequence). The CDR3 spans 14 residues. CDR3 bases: TGTGCCTGGACCCCTAGGGGGGTATTGTGGGGCTACACCTTC. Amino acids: CAWTPRGVLWGYTF.